The TCR beta chain under discussion was sequenced for a study of T-cell reconstitution after alpha-beta-depleted transplantation in children. A TCRbeta library incorporating unique molecular identifiers was prepared. TCRdb re-derived calls from the PCR reads in MiXCR, one entry per CDR3 protein. Of roughly 500,000 distinct CDR3 sequences in the sample, approximately 32% were seen once. This clonotype showed up just a few times. The CDR3 is 16 residues long. In germline, CDR1 is DFQATT, CDR2 SNEGSKA (reference sequence). The germline V and J ends were trimmed by 0 bases and 6 bases, with 18 bases remaining between them.

The sequence was collected from a human donor who donated a stem cell graft to a child with aplastic anemia. The source was PBMCs from the stem cell graft donor, collected from the stem cell graft. The rearrangement uses TRBV20-1 and TRBJ2-1; no clear D gene. The CDR3 DNA reads TGCAGTGCTAGAGATTCGGTGGCCGGCCGGGTCAATGAGCAGTTCTTC. Translated: CSARDSVAGRVNEQFF.